This TCR beta chain comes out of a study of tumor-infiltrating lymphocytes in primary liver carcinoma. Study as a whole: Ranging in age from 30 to 69 years, the patients were men and women.

For each extraction, RNA and DNA were obtained together from 20-30 mg of unsorted bulk tissue. Starting material of 500 ng total RNA yielded TCR beta cDNA via a constant-region primer. Construction of TCR beta libraries relied on three successive nested multiplex PCR rounds employing slightly modified ARM-PCR. Primers for the first two PCR rounds were TRBV1-TRBV30 forward primers and a C-beta reverse primer (about 10 cycles per round). TCRdb independently ran MiXCR on the multiplex PCR reads; one entry per CDR3 protein. The sample consists of roughly 80,000 distinct CDR3 sequences, over 70% of them appearing once. The study, taken as a whole, reports: Just about 7.5-25% of leading clones were found in every one of five regions.

Note on this clonotype: Its matching antigen is unknown. An end of the junction does not agree with germline; a read error may underlie this.

Looked up from germline, CDR1 is SGHAT and CDR2 is FQNNGV. The CDR3 is made up of 13 amino acids. The V gene is TRBV11-2, the J gene TRBJ2-7; weak D call: TRBD1 (6 bases). This TCR derives from a woman aged 60 to 75 with primary liver carcinoma and hepatitis B virus infection. Sequencing used liver tumor tissue from sampling region 4. The subset was: tumor region T4, right-lateral pole. The CDR3 sequence is CATSSGQSYERYF. The DNA for the CDR3 is TGTGCCACTAGTTCCGGACAGTCCTACGAGCGGTACTTC.